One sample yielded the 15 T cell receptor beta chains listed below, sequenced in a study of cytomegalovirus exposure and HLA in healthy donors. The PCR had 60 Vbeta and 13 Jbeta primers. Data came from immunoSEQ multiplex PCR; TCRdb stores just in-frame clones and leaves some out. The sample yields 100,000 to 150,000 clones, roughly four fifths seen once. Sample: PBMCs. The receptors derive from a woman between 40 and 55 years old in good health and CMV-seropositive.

This CDR3 is CASSLEGSNQPQHF. In DNA, the CDR3 is TGTGCCAGCAGCTTGGAGGGGTCCAATCAGCCCCAGCATTTT. This chain links TRBV7-8 with TRBJ1-5; a possible D gene is TRBD1 (5 bases). There are 14 residues in the CDR3. Trimming took off 3 bases at V and 3 bases at J, with 9 bases between the two ends. CDR1 and CDR2 (germline): SGHVS, FQNEAQ.

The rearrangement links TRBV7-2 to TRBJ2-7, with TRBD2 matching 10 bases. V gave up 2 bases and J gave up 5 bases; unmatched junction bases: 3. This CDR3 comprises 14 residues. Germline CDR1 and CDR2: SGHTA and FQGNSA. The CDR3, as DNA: TGTGCCAGCAGCTTACTAGCGGGAGCCCACGAGCAGTACTTC. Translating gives CASSLLAGAHEQYF.

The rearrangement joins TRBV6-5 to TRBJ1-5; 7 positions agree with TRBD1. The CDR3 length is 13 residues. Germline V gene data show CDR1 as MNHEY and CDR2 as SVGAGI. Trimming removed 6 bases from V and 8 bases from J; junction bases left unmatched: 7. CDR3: CASSPGQSEPQHF. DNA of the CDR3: TGTGCCAGCAGCCCGGGACAGAGCGAGCCCCAGCATTTT.

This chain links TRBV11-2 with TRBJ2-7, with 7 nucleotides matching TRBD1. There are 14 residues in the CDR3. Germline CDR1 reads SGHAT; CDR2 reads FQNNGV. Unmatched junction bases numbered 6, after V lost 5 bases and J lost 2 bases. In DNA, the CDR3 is TGTGCCAGCAGCCCCATCGGGACAGCCTACGAGCAGTACTTC. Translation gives CASSPIGTAYEQYF.

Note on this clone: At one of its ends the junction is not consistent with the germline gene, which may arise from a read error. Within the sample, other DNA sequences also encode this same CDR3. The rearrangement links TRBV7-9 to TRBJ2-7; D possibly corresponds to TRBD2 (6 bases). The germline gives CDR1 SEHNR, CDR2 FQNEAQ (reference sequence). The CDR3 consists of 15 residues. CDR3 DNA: TGTGCCAGTAGCTTCGGGGGTTCTCCCCCTCGCGAGCAGTACTTC. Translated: CASSFGGSPPREQYF.

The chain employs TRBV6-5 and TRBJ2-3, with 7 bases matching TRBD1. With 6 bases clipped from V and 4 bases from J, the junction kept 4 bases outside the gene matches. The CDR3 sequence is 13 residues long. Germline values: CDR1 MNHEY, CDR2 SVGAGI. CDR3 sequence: CASSLTGADTQYF. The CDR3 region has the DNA TGTGCCAGCAGCCTTACAGGGGCAGATACGCAGTATTTT.

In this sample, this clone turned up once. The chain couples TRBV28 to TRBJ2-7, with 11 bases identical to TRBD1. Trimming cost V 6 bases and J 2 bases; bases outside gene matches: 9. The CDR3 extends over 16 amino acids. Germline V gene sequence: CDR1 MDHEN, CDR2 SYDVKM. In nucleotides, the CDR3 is TGTGCCAGCAGGAGGCACCCGGACAGGGGGCCCTACGAGCAGTACTTC. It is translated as CASRRHPDRGPYEQYF.

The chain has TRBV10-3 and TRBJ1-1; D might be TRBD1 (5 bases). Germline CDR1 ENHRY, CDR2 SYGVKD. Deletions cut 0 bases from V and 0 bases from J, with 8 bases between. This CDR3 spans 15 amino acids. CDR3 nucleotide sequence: TGTGCCATCAGTGAGTCGACAGAGCTGAACACTGAAGCTTTCTTT. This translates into CAISESTELNTEAFF.

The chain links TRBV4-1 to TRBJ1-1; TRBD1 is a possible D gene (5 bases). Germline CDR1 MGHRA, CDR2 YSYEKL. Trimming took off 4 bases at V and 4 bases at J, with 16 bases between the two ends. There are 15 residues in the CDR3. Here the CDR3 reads CASSRGPQVLTEAFF. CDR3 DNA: TGCGCCAGCAGCCGGGGTCCACAGGTGCTCACTGAAGCTTTCTTT.

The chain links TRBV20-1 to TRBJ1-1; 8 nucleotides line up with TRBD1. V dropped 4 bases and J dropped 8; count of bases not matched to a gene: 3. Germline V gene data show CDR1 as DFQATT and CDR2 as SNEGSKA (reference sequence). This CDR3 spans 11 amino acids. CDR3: CSATGDREAFF. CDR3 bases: TGCAGTGCTACCGGGGACAGGGAAGCTTTCTTT.

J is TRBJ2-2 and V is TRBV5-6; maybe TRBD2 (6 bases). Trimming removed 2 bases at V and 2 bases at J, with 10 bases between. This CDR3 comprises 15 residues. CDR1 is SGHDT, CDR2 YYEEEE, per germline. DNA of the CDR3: TGTGCCAGCAGCTTTGGCGGGACTAACACCGGGGAGCTGTTTTTT. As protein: CASSFGGTNTGELFF.

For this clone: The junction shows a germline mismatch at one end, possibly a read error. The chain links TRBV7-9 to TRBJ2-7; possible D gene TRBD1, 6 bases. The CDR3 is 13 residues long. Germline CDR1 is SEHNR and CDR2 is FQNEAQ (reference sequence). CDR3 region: CSSSPGQTYEQYF. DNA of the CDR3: TGTTCCAGCAGCCCCGGACAGACCTACGAGCAGTACTTC. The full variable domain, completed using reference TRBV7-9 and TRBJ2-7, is DTGVSQNPRHKITKRGQNVTFRCDPISEHNRLYWYRQTLGQGPEFLTYFQNEAQLEKSRLLSDRFSAERPKGSFSTLEIQRTEQGDSAMYLCSSSPGQTYEQYFGPGTRLTVT.

CDR3 sequence reads: CASSYSGSYNEQFF. CDR3 nucleotide sequence: TGTGCCAGCAGCTACAGCGGGAGCTACAATGAGCAGTTCTTC. The V call is TRBV11-3, the J call TRBJ2-1; 8 nucleotides align to TRBD2. The CDR3 runs 14 residues. V gave up 4 bases and J gave up 3 bases; unmatched junction bases: 2. The germline V gene has CDR1 SGHNT and CDR2 YENEEA.

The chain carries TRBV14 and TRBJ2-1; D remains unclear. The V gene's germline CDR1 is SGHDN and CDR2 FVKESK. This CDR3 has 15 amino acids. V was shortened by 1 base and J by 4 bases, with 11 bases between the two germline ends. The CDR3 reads CASSQGFGIYNEQFF. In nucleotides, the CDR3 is TGTGCCAGCAGCCAAGGATTCGGTATATACAATGAGCAGTTCTTC.

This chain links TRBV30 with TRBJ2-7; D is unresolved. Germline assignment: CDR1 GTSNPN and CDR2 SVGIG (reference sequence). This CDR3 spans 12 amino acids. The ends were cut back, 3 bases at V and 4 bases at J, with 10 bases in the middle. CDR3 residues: CAWRFLLYEQYF. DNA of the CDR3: TGTGCCTGGAGGTTTCTACTTTACGAGCAGTACTTC.